This T cell receptor (beta chain) was found in a study of blood T cell repertoires in COVID-19. In the study overall: Whether acute or convalescent, the COVID-19 samples came from the United States, Italy and Spain. PBMCs, B-cell-depleted T cells, or T cells were the source of the cDNA or gDNA that made up the material.

V shed 6 bases and J shed 5 bases, with 4 bases lying between them. The length of the CDR3 is 10 residues. Per the germline V gene, CDR1 is MDHEN and CDR2 is SYDVKM. In the original workflow: Amplification from reference gene primers served as the basis for estimated nucleated cell counts. Only in-frame clones appear in the TCRdb table, and some are missing; sequencing was by immunoSEQ multiplex PCR. V, J and clone size are those of that table, while D and trimming were read from the DNA. The data contain tens of thousands of clones, about 80% of them singletons. The receptor was isolated from a human donor in a cohort sampled during active COVID-19. The rearrangement joins TRBV28 to TRBJ1-2; D not resolved. Input material: peripheral blood. Here the CDR3 DNA reads TGTGCCAGCAGCCAGTATGGCTACACCTTC. It specifies CASSQYGYTF.